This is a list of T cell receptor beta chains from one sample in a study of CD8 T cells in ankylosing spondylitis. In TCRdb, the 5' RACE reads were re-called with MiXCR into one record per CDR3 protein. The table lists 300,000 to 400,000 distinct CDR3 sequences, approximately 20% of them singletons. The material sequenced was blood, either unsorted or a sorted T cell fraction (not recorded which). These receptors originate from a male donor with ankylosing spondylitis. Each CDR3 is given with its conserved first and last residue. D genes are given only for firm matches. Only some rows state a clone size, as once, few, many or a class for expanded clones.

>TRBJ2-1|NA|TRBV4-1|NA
CASSQVKTSSYNEQFF
TGCGCCAGCAGCCAAGTGAAGACTAGTTCCTACAATGAGCAGTTCTTC
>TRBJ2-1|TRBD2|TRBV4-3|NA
CASSQDLAGLPSYNEQFF
TGCGCCAGCAGCCAAGACTTAGCGGGATTGCCCTCCTACAATGAGCAGTTCTTC
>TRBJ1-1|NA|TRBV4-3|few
CASSQGRRIWNTEAFF
TGCGCCAGCAGCCAAGGACGGAGGATATGGAACACTGAAGCTTTCTTT
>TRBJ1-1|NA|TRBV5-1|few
CASSLVFGAEAFF
TGCGCCAGCAGCTTGGTATTCGGGGCTGAAGCTTTCTTT
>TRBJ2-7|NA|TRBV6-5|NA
CASSYPGLRAYEQYF
TGTGCCAGCAGTTACCCGGGACTCAGAGCCTACGAGCAGTACTTC
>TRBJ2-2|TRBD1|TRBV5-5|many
CASSWTGNTGELFF
TGTGCCAGCAGCTGGACAGGGAACACCGGGGAGCTGTTTTTT
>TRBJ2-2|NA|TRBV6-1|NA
CASTQGRGTGELFF
TGTGCCAGCACCCAGGGGAGGGGGACCGGGGAGCTGTTTTTT
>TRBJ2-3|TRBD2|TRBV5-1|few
CASSLAGTSGSSQYF
TGCGCCAGCAGCTTGGCCGGGACTAGCGGGAGTTCGCAGTATTTT
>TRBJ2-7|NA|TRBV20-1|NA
CSARDPLAGRGEQYF
TGCAGTGCTAGAGATCCCCTAGCCGGAAGGGGGGAGCAGTACTTC
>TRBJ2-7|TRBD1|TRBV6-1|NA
CATQPLSGQGRYEQYF
TGTGCCACACAGCCGCTCTCGGGACAGGGGAGGTACGAGCAGTACTTC
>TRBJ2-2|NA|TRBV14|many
CASSQDRATGELFF
TGTGCCAGCAGCCAAGACAGGGCAACCGGGGAGCTGTTTTTT
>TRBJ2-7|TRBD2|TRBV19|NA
CASSSTSGRKYEQYF
TGTGCCAGTAGTTCGACTAGCGGGAGGAAGTACGAGCAGTACTTC
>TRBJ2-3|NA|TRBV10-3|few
CAIRSPPTDTQYF
TGTGCCATCAGGTCCCCTCCCACAGATACGCAGTATTTT
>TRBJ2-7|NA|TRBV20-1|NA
CSALQVYEQYF
TGCAGTGCTCTCCAGGTCTACGAGCAGTACTTC
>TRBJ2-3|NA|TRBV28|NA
CASSKPDTQYF
TGTGCCAGCAGCAAGCCTGATACGCAGTATTTT
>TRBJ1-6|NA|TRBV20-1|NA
CSARTRSSYNSPLHF
TGCAGTGCTCGCACGAGGTCCTCCTATAATTCACCCCTCCACTTT
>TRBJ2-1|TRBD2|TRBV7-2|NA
CASSSQLVAGDNEQFF
TGTGCCAGCAGCTCTCAATTGGTAGCGGGAGATAATGAGCAGTTCTTC
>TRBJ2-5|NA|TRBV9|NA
CASSPQGGPQETQYF
TGTGCCAGCAGCCCCCAAGGCGGACCACAAGAGACCCAGTACTTC
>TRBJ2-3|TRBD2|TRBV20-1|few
CSARAPRASGNTQYF
TGCAGTGCTAGAGCCCCTCGGGCTAGCGGTAATACGCAGTATTTT
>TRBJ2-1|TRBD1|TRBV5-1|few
CASSLGRDRGLREQFF
TGCGCCAGCAGCTTGGGCCGGGACAGGGGGCTACGAGAGCAGTTCTTC
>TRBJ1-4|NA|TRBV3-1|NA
CTFSHSILDFSSTNEKLFF
TGTACCTTCTCTCATTCCATACTGGACTTTTCCTCAACTAATGAAAAACTGTTTTTT
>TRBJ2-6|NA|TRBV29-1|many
CSVGTTGANVLTF
TGCAGCGTTGGAACCACTGGGGCCAACGTCCTGACTTTC
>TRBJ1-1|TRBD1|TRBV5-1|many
CASSLGQGFYTEAFF
TGCGCCAGCAGCTTGGGACAGGGGTTTTACACTGAAGCTTTCTTT
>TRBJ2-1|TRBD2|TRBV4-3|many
CASSQDPTSAYYNEQFF
TGCGCCAGCAGCCAAGATCCCACTAGCGCCTACTACAATGAGCAGTTCTTC
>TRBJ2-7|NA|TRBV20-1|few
CSARVLSYEQYF
TGCAGTGCTAGGGTGCTGTCGTACGAGCAGTACTTC
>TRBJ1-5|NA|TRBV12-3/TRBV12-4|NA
CASSFQADTGVGPYQPQHF
TGTGCCAGCAGTTTCCAGGCCGACACCGGCGTTGGTCCTTATCAGCCCCAGCATTTT
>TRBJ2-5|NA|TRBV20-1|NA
CSARDLSGAGHQETQYF
TGCAGTGCTAGAGACCTTTCGGGAGCGGGCCACCAAGAGACCCAGTACTTC
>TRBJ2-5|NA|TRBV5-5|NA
CASSLDLAQYF
TGTGCCAGCAGCTTGGACTTGGCCCAGTACTTC
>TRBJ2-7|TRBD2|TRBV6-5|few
CASSYSILLAGGNEQYF
TGTGCCAGCAGTTACTCGATATTACTAGCGGGAGGTAACGAGCAGTACTTC
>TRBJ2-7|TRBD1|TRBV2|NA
CASRTGINEQYF
TGTGCCAGCAGGACAGGGATCAACGAGCAGTACTTC
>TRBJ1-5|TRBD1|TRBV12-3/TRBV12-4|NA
CASSFLRLLGQGARNSNQPQHF
TGTGCCAGCAGTTTTTTAAGGTTGTTGGGACAGGGGGCAAGAAATAGCAATCAGCCCCAGCATTTT
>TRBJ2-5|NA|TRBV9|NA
CASSAATVVGETQYF
TGTGCCAGCAGCGCGGCGACGGTTGTTGGGGAGACCCAGTACTTC
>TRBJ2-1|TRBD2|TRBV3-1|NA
CASSPPGGNNEQFF
TGTGCCAGCAGCCCGCCCGGGGGGAACAATGAGCAGTTCTTC
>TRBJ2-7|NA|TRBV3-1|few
CASSQHRGGQYF
TGTGCCAGCAGCCAGCACAGGGGAGGGCAGTACTTC
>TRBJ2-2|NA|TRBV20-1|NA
CSARRDSRELFF
TGCAGTGCTAGACGAGACAGCCGGGAGCTGTTTTTT
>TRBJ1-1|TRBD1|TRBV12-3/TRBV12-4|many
CASSSQSTGGPEAFF
TGTGCCAGCAGTTCACAATCTACAGGGGGCCCCGAAGCTTTCTTT
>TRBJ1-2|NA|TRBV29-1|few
CSVPGGGNGYTF
TGCAGCGTCCCGGGGGGCGGTAATGGCTACACCTTC
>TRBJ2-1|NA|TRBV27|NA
CASPLRDTHNEQFF
TGTGCCAGCCCCCTCCGGGACACTCACAATGAGCAGTTCTTC
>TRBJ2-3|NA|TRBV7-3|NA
CASSLTQGRSDTQYF
TGTGCCAGCAGCTTAACGCAGGGAAGGTCAGATACGCAGTATTTT
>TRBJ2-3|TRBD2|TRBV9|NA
CASSPRAGSSTDTQYF
TGTGCCAGCAGCCCTAGAGCGGGGTCGTCCACAGATACGCAGTATTTT
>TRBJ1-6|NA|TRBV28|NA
CASSTTGFFPPRNNSPLHF
TGTGCCAGCAGTACCACAGGGTTCTTTCCTCCTCGGAATAATTCACCCCTCCACTTT
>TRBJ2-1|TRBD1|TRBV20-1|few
CSAWTGHSYNEQFF
TGCAGTGCCTGGACAGGGCACTCCTACAATGAGCAGTTCTTC
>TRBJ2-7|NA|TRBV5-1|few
CASSFVGGYEQYF
TGCGCCAGCAGCTTCGTAGGGGGCTACGAGCAGTACTTC
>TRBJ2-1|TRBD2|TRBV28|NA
CASRGAGGAYNEQFF
TGTGCCAGCAGAGGAGCGGGAGGAGCCTACAATGAGCAGTTCTTC
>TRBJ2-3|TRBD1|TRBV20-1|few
CSARRGDRGTDTQYF
TGCAGTGCTAGGAGAGGGGACAGAGGCACAGATACGCAGTATTTT
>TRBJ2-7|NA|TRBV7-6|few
CASSVLGYEQYF
TGTGCCAGCAGCGTCCTAGGCTACGAGCAGTACTTC
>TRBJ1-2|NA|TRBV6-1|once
CASRDGNYGYTF
TGTGCCAGCAGGGACGGGAACTATGGCTACACCTTC